Included here is one T cell receptor (beta chain) sequence, with context. No antigen is known for it. Sequenced by immunoSEQ multiplex PCR; TCRdb stores in-frame clones only, minus some. The table has approximately 940,000 clones, approximately 80% seen once. Free of recent acute infections or vaccinations, the donors were healthy HIV-negative adults. The data were obtained in a study of shared clonotypes between healthy human individuals. Study information: Each donor's CD8 memory used one plate, CD8 naive two, each CD4 subset three.

The study, taken as a whole, reports: Sampling included only blood; tissue repertoires likely differ.

Germline V gene lookup returns CDR1 SGHRS and CDR2 YFSETQ. There are 16 residues in the CDR3. Trimming stripped 3 bases from V and 0 bases from J, with 15 bases between. The J gene is TRBJ1-1, the V gene TRBV5-1; D is unclear. This TCR derives from a man aged 18 to 29 in good health. The sample taken for sequencing was memory CD4+ T cells sorted from blood. Noted subset: CD45RA-negative fraction. CDR3: CASSWQVNGVNTEAFF. CDR3 coding DNA: TGCGCCAGCAGCTGGCAGGTTAATGGGGTGAACACTGAAGCTTTCTTT.